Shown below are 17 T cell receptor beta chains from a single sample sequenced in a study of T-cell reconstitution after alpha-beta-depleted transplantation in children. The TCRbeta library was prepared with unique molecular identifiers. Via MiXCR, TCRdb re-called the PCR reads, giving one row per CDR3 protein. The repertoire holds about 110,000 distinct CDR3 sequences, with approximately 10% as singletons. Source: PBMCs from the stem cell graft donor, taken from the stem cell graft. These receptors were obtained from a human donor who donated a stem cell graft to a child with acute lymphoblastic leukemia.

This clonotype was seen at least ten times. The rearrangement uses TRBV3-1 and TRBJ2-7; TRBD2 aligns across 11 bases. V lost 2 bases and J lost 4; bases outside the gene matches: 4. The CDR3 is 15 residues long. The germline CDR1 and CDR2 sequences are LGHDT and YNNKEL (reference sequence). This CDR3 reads CASSQPTSGKYEQYF. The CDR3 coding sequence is TGTGCCAGCAGCCAACCGACTAGCGGGAAGTACGAGCAGTACTTC.

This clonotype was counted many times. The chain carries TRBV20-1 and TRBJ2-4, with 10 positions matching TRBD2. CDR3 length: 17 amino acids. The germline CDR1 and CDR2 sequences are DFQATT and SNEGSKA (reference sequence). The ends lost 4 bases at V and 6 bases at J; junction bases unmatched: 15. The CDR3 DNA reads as TGCAGTGCTACCGAAACAAACTCTTGGACTAGCGGAAACATTCAGTACTTC. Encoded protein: CSATETNSWTSGNIQYF.

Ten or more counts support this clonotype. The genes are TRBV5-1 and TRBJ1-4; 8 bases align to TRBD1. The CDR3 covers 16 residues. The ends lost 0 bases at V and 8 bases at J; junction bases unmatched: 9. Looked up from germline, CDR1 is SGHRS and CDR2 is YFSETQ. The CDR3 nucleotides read TGCGCCAGCAGCTTGGCCACGGACAGGGCCATCGAAAAACTGTTTTTT. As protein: CASSLATDRAIEKLFF. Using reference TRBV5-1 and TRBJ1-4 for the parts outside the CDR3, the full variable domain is KAGVTQTPRYLIKTRGQQVTLSCSPISGHRSVSWYQQTPGQGLQFLFEYFSETQRNKGNFPGRFSGRQFSNSRSEMNVSTLELGDSALYLCASSLATDRAIEKLFFGSGTQLSVL.

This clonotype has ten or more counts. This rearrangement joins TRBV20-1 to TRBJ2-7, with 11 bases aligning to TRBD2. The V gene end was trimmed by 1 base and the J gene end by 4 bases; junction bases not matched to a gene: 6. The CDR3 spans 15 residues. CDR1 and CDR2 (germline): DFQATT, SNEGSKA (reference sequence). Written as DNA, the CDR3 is TGCAGTGCTAGAGGAATACTAGCGGGAGTATACGAGCAGTACTTC. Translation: CSARGILAGVYEQYF.

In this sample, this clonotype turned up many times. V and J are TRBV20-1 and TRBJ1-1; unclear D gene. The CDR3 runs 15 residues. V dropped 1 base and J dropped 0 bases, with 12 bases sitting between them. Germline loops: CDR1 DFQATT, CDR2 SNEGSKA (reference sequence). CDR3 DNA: TGCAGTGCTAGAGGCCTCCGCGGGATGAACACTGAAGCTTTCTTT. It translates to CSARGLRGMNTEAFF.

CDR3 in amino acids: CASSGGDDKPFPDTQYF. The CDR3 nucleotides read TGTGCCAGCAGTGGGGGGGACGACAAACCCTTCCCGGATACGCAGTATTTT. V gene TRBV25-1 combines with J gene TRBJ2-3; tentatively, D is TRBD2 (6 bases). Trimming pared 4 bases from V and 6 bases from J, leaving 23 bases between. The CDR3 totals 17 residues. Germline V gene lookup returns CDR1 MGHDK and CDR2 SYGVNS.

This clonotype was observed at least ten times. This CDR3 reads CSVDRGRGEQYF. In nucleotides, the CDR3 is TGCAGCGTGGACAGAGGACGGGGCGAGCAGTACTTC. The rearrangement uses TRBV29-1 and TRBJ2-7; TRBD1 might be the D (6 bases). The CDR3 loop spans 12 amino acids. The V end was cut by 6 bases, the J end by 6 bases, with 15 bases between. Germline CDR1 is SQVTM and CDR2 is ANQGSEA.

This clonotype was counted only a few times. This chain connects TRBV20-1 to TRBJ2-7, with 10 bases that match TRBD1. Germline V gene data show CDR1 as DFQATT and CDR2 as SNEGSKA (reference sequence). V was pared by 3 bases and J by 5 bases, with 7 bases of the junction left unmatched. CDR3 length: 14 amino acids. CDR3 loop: CSARGGTGADEQYF. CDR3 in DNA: TGCAGTGCTAGGGGTGGGACAGGGGCTGACGAGCAGTACTTC.

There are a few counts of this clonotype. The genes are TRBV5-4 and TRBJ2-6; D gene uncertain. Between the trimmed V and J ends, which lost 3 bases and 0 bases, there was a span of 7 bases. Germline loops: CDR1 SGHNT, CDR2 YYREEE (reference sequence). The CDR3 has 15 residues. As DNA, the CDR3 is TGTGCCAGCAGCTCTGGGATCTCTGGGGCCAACGTCCTGACTTTC. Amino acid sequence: CASSSGISGANVLTF.

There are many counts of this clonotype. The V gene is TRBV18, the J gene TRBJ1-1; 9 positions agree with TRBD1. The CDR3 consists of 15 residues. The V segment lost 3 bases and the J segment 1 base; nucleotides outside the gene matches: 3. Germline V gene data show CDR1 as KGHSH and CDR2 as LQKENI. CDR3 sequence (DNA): TGTGCCAGCTCACCGGGGGACAGGGAGAACACTGAAGCTTTCTTT. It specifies CASSPGDRENTEAFF.

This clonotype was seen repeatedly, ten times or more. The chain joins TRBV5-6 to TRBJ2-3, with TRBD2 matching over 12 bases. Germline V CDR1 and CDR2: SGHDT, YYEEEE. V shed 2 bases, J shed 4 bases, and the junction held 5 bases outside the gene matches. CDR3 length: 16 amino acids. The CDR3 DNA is TGTGCCAGCAGCTTTCCGACTAGCGGGAGACCAGATACGCAGTATTTT. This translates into CASSFPTSGRPDTQYF. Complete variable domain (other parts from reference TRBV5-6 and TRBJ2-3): DAGVTQSPTHLIKTRGQQVTLRCSPKSGHDTVSWYQQALGQGPQFIFQYYEEEERQRGNFPDRFSGHQFPNYSSELNVNALLLGDSALYLCASSFPTSGRPDTQYFGPGTRLTVL.

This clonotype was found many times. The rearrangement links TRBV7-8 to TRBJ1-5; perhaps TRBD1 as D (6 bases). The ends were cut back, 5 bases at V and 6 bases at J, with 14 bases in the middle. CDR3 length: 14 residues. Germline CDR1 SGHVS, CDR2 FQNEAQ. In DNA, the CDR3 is TGTGCCAGCAGCCCTCCGGACAGCGGTCAGCCCCAGCATTTT. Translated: CASSPPDSGQPQHF.

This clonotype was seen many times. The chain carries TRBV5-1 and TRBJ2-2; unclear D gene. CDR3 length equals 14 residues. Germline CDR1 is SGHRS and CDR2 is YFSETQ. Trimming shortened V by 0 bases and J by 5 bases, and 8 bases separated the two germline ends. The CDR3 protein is CASSLDPGTGELFF. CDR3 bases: TGCGCCAGCAGCTTGGACCCTGGGACCGGGGAGCTGTTTTTT.

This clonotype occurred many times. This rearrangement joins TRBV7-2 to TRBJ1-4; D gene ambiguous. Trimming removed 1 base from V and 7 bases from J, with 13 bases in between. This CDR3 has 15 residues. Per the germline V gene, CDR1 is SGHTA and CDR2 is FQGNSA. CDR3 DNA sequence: TGTGCCAGCAGCTTAGACGGGGAGTTAGGTGAAAAACTGTTTTTT. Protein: CASSLDGELGEKLFF.

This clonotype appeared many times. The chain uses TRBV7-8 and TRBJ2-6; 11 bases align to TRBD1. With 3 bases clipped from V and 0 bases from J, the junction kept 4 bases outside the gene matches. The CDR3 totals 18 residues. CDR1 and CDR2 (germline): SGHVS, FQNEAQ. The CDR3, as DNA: TGTGCCAGCAGCTTCGGGACAGGGGGATACTCTGGGGCCAACGTCCTGACTTTC. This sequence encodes CASSFGTGGYSGANVLTF.

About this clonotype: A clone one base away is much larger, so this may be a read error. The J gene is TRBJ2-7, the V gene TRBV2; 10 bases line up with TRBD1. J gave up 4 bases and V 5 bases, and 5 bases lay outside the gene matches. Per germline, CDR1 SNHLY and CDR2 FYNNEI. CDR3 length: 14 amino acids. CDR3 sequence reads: CASSKDRGSYEQYF. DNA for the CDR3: TGTGCCAGCAGTAAGGACAGGGGGAGTTACGAGCAGTACTTC.

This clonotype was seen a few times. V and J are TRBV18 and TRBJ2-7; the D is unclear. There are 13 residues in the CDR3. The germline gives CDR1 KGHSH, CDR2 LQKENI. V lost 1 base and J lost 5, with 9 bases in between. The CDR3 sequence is CASSPRSANEQYF. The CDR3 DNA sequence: TGTGCCAGCTCACCACGGTCCGCGAACGAGCAGTACTTC.